These 14 T cell receptor beta chains were sequenced from one sample in a study of blood T cell repertoires in COVID-19. TCRdb keeps only in-frame clones here, not all; method: immunoSEQ multiplex PCR. The table records approximately 400,000 clones, approximately 90% of them present only once. Specimen: peripheral blood. Receptors originate from a woman aged 50 to 60 with COVID-19, enrolled during active disease.

The V and J genes are TRBV7-2 and TRBJ2-1; 8 bases are shared with TRBD2. The trim removed 1 base at V and 10 bases at J, leaving 6 bases unmatched. This CDR3 comprises 14 residues. CDR1 SGHTA and CDR2 FQGNSA come from the germline V gene. The CDR3 DNA follows: TGTGCCAGCAGCTTAGGAGGGGGACTAGAAGAGCAGTTCTTC. Translation: CASSLGGGLEEQFF.

As regards this clone: Other DNA sequences in this specimen translate into the identical CDR3. The rearrangement uses TRBV5-1 and TRBJ2-3; the match to TRBD2 covers 9 bases. This CDR3 contains 16 residues. The V gene's germline CDR1 is SGHRS and CDR2 YFSETQ. V was clipped by 0 bases and J by 5 bases; unmatched bases: 7. The DNA for the CDR3 is TGCGCCAGCAGCTTGGCTGGCGGGGGGGGTGGAGATACGCAGTATTTT. Encoded protein: CASSLAGGGGGDTQYF.

The chain links TRBV30 to TRBJ2-7; 7 bases agree with TRBD1. The CDR3 consists of 13 residues. Germline-derived CDR1 and CDR2 are GTSNPN and SVGIG (reference sequence). Losses at the gene ends were 7 bases for V and 0 bases for J; bases not matched to a gene: 6. The CDR3 DNA reads as TGTGCCTCTGACAGGGCATTCTCCTACGAGCAGTACTTC. Amino acid sequence: CASDRAFSYEQYF.

The chain recombines TRBV5-1 with TRBJ1-4, with 8 bases matching TRBD1. The CDR3 contains 14 residues. Germline CDR1 and CDR2: SGHRS and YFSETQ. Trimming at V came to 1 base and at J to 8 bases, leaving 4 bases not matched to a gene. CDR3: CASSLTGGKEKLFF. The CDR3, as DNA: TGCGCCAGCAGCTTGACAGGGGGAAAGGAAAAACTGTTTTTT.

This chain links TRBV18 with TRBJ2-5; TRBD2 might be the D (6 bases). The germline V and J ends were trimmed by 1 base and 3 bases, with 6 bases remaining between them. The CDR3 is 13 residues long. CDR1 KGHSH and CDR2 LQKENI come from the germline V gene. Here the CDR3 DNA reads TGTGCCAGCTCACCACAGCGGGAAGAGACCCAGTACTTC. Translation gives CASSPQREETQYF.

This chain links TRBV10-3 with TRBJ1-1; 9 positions agree with TRBD1. The CDR3 extends over 14 amino acids. Germline CDR1 is ENHRY and CDR2 is SYGVKD. V shed 5 bases, J shed 1 base, and the junction held 2 bases outside the gene matches. CDR3 sequence reads: CAISTGGTNTEAFF. The CDR3 region has the DNA TGTGCCATCAGTACAGGGGGCACGAACACTGAAGCTTTCTTT.

The chain has TRBV15 and TRBJ2-1; 11 bases agree with TRBD2. Germline loops: CDR1 LNHNV, CDR2 YYDKDF (reference sequence). This CDR3 spans 20 amino acids. V gave up 0 bases and J gave up 6 bases; unmatched junction bases: 16. The DNA for the CDR3 is TGTGCCACCAGCAGAGATCGACTAGCGGGGAACGCGCGATACCTCAATGAGCAGTTCTTC. This sequence encodes CATSRDRLAGNARYLNEQFF.

This chain uses TRBV5-1 with TRBJ2-3; 7 bases map to TRBD2. Trimming removed 0 bases from V and 3 bases from J; junction bases left unmatched: 4. The CDR3 is made up of 15 amino acids. The germline V gene has CDR1 SGHRS and CDR2 YFSETQ. CDR3: CASSLALLATDTQYF. CDR3 DNA sequence: TGCGCCAGCAGCTTGGCCTTACTAGCGACAGATACGCAGTATTTT. Full variable domain (rest looked up from reference TRBV5-1 and TRBJ2-3): KAGVTQTPRYLIKTRGQQVTLSCSPISGHRSVSWYQQTPGQGLQFLFEYFSETQRNKGNFPGRFSGRQFSNSRSEMNVSTLELGDSALYLCASSLALLATDTQYFGPGTRLTVL.

This clone has a single count. CDR3 amino acids: CASSPRINTEAFF. The CDR3 coding sequence is TGTGCCAGCAGTCCTCGTATTAACACTGAAGCTTTCTTT. The chain carries TRBV28 and TRBJ1-1; D unresolved. Germline V lookup: CDR1 MDHEN, CDR2 SYDVKM. V gave up 5 bases and J gave up 2 bases, with 9 bases separating them. CDR3 length equals 13 residues.

The rearrangement uses TRBV5-5 and TRBJ2-7; D unclear. CDR1 SGHKS and CDR2 YYEKEE come from the germline V gene (reference sequence). CDR3 length equals 12 residues. V lost 3 bases and J 7 bases, leaving 11 bases between the germline ends. In nucleotides, the CDR3 is TGTGCCAGCAGCTCCGAATTTCGGGAGCAGTACTTC. Its protein product is CASSSEFREQYF.

The chain has TRBV5-1 and TRBJ1-2, with 9 bases fitting TRBD1. The CDR3 loop spans 14 amino acids. Germline CDR1 reads SGHRS; CDR2 reads YFSETQ. V lost 4 bases, J lost 6 bases, and 7 bases stayed unmatched. The CDR3 reads CASSPSGQGNGYTF. The CDR3 DNA reads TGCGCCAGCAGCCCTTCGGGACAGGGAAATGGCTACACCTTC.

This clone was recorded only once. The V call is TRBV7-9, the J call TRBJ1-2, with TRBD1 matching over 9 bases. Germline CDR1 and CDR2: SEHNR and FQNEAQ (reference sequence). The CDR3 is 15 amino acids. Trimming at V came to 4 bases and at J to 4 bases, leaving 7 bases not matched to a gene. CDR3 coding DNA: TGTGCCAGCAGCTCACGGACAGGGGAATTCTATGGCTACACCTTC. Its translation: CASSSRTGEFYGYTF.

This chain joins TRBV7-2 and TRBJ2-7; D uncertain. CDR1 is SGHTA, CDR2 FQGNSA, per germline. With 4 bases removed from V and 3 bases from J, the gap between germline ends came to 10 bases. The CDR3 is 13 residues long. CDR3 sequence: CASSYDTIYEQYF. CDR3 in DNA: TGTGCCAGCAGCTACGACACGATCTACGAGCAGTACTTC.

This chain joins TRBV3-1 (or the pseudogene TRBV3-2) and TRBJ2-7; 7 bases match TRBD2. CDR3 length: 13 residues. Germline trimming cut 0 bases from V and 9 bases from J; bases unmatched to any gene: 5. Per germline, CDR1 LGHDT and CDR2 YNNKEL (reference sequence). The CDR3 bases are TGTGCCAGCAGCCAAGAGGGCCGCGGGGGGCAGTACTTC. Amino acids: CASSQEGRGGQYF.